The clone carrying this T cell receptor (beta chain) was found a few times. The antigen is undetermined. Germline loops: CDR1 SEHNR, CDR2 FQNEAQ (reference sequence). J was trimmed by 2 bases and V by 3 bases; bases with no gene match: 1. This CDR3 comprises 16 residues. The data are from a study of cytomegalovirus exposure and HLA in healthy donors. Study-wide results and caveats: DRB1 had the most TCR associations and HLA-C the fewest, a later analysis found, with rates varying by HLA locus. There was a cluster of highly shared sequence variants that was likely a sequencing artifact. Association with HLA alleles at 0.05 false discovery rate was found for roughly 17,000 TCR beta sequences in a later analysis. Exclusion as indistinguishable affected some V segments, including TRBV6-2 and TRBV6-3.

A multiplex PCR was run with 60 Vbeta primers and 13 Jbeta primers. The method was immunoSEQ multiplex PCR; TCRdb's version includes in-frame clones alone and lacks a portion of them. The profile shows about 260,000 clones, about four fifths of them singletons. This sequence originates from a woman in her 40s in good health and CMV-seropositive. The sample taken for sequencing was PBMCs. J is TRBJ2-1 and V is TRBV7-9; 13 nucleotides line up with TRBD2. CDR3 in amino acids: CASSFGLAGAYNEQFF. The CDR3 DNA is TGTGCCAGCAGCTTCGGACTAGCGGGAGCCTACAATGAGCAGTTCTTC. Supplemented by reference TRBV7-9 and TRBJ2-1, the full variable domain reads DTGVSQNPRHKITKRGQNVTFRCDPISEHNRLYWYRQTLGQGPEFLTYFQNEAQLEKSRLLSDRFSAERPKGSFSTLEIQRTEQGDSAMYLCASSFGLAGAYNEQFFGPGTRLTVL.